The sequence of this T cell receptor beta chain was determined in a study of CD8 T cells in Susac syndrome. Trimming pared 1 base from V and 4 bases from J, leaving 16 bases between. The length of the CDR3 is 16 residues. CDR1 is SGHNT, CDR2 YYREEE, per germline (reference sequence). About this clonotype: The antigen remains unidentified.

Reverse transcription of roughly 0.45 to 1 ug RNA was carried out with random hexamers. With immunoSEQ multiplex PCR, TCR beta CDR3 was amplified across 54 Vbeta and 13 Jbeta. TCRdb re-called the immunoSEQ multiplex PCR reads through MiXCR, storing one row per CDR3 protein. The sample lists about 120,000 distinct CDR3 sequences, about 93% occurring once. Study-wide results and limits: The study conceded that its TCR sequencing and HLA analysis involved relatively few individuals.

Peripheral blood CD8+ and CD4+ T cells were profiled by TCR beta sequencing. Negative isolation yielded CD8+ and CD4+ T cells; FACS enriched TEMRA cells. The gene calls are TRBV5-4 and TRBJ2-3; D is possibly TRBD2 (6 bases). The origin of this receptor is a human donor in good health. Sequencing input: CD4+ T cells from PBMCs. CDR3 sequence reads: CASSLNVGGFADTQYF. CDR3 nucleotides: TGTGCCAGCAGCTTGAACGTGGGAGGATTTGCAGATACGCAGTATTTT.